This T cell receptor beta chain was captured by sequencing in a study of cytomegalovirus exposure and HLA in healthy donors. Study summary: Most genotyped donors, 81% of 398, had Caucasian-associated genetic ancestry. General observations from the study: From TCR beta sequences, most subjects' HLA-A and HLA-B alleles were reportedly predicted accurately. The records held CMV serostatus as the only immune exposure information. Reported results showed that the classifier diagnosed cytomegalovirus status with high specificity and sensitivity.

The CDR3 runs 12 residues. Germline CDR1 is SGDLS and CDR2 is YYNGEE. V dropped 3 bases and J dropped 6 bases, with 8 bases sitting between them. The PCR used 60 Vbeta and 13 Jbeta primers. Clones were sequenced by immunoSEQ multiplex PCR, and TCRdb holds only the in-frame ones, with some missing. The sample has around 200,000 clones, over 65% seen once. Concerning this clone: Its target is unknown.

The TCR was taken from a woman in her fifties or sixties in good health and CMV-seropositive. The chain employs TRBV9 and TRBJ2-3; no clear D gene. The sample consisted of PBMCs. In DNA form, the CDR3 reads TGTGCCAGCAGCGGGGCCGGCGATACGCAGTATTTT. This encodes CASSGAGDTQYF. The complete variable domain, with remaining parts taken from reference TRBV9 and TRBJ2-3, reads DSGVTQTPKHLITATGQRVTLRCSPRSGDLSVYWYQQSLDQGLQFLIQYYNGEERAKGNILERFSAQQFPDLHSELNLSSLELGDSALYFCASSGAGDTQYFGPGTRLTVL.